This T cell receptor beta chain was found in a study of identical twins. Study results and limitations: Invariant MAIT and iNKT cells are populations that could partly confound zero-insertion analyses. Cord blood beta clonotypes that were abundant carried fewer insertions, and memory repertoires showed no such trend.

Via MiXCR, TCRdb re-called the 5' RACE reads, giving one row per CDR3 protein. The repertoire consists of more than 1.5 million distinct CDR3 sequences, with around 33% occurring once and the leading ten covering under 0.35%. The length of the CDR3 is 13 residues. Looked up from germline, CDR1 is MNHNS and CDR2 is SASEGT. V lost 4 bases, J lost 2 bases, and 8 bases lay in between. A note on this clonotype: What it recognizes is unknown.

This TCR was sampled from a newborn girl in good health. V is TRBV6-1 and J is TRBJ2-5; D might be TRBD1 (5 bases). The sequencing input was cord blood. The CDR3 spells CASSGKGQETQYF. For the CDR3, the DNA is TGTGCCAGCAGTGGGAAGGGGCAAGAGACCCAGTACTTC.